This T cell receptor (beta chain) originates from a study of CD8 T cells in ankylosing spondylitis. General observations from the study: Clones linked to disease were reported to show significant enrichment in matched ankylosing spondylitis synovial fluid. Apparently characteristic of ankylosing spondylitis blood was a TCR beta motif (roughly eight highly homologous variants). Reports of some motif variants in reactive arthritis synovial fluid and blood predate this one.

CDR3 size: 14 residues. Looked up from germline, CDR1 is SGHRS and CDR2 is YFSETQ. V dropped 4 bases and J dropped 8; count of bases not matched to a gene: 5. This clonotype was counted at least ten times. Its antigen is not identified. In TCRdb, the 5' RACE reads were re-called with MiXCR into one record per CDR3 protein. This table has under 250,000 distinct CDR3 sequences, 7% to 8% appearing once. The sequence was obtained from a male donor with ankylosing spondylitis. Sequenced material: blood, either unsorted or a sorted T cell fraction (not recorded which). The chain combines TRBV5-1 with TRBJ1-4; 10 bases are a match to TRBD1. CDR3: CASSQGQGEEKLFF. Written as DNA, the CDR3 is TGCGCCAGCAGCCAAGGACAGGGGGAAGAAAAACTGTTTTTT. The variable domain in full, completed from reference TRBV5-1 and TRBJ1-4, reads KAGVTQTPRYLIKTRGQQVTLSCSPISGHRSVSWYQQTPGQGLQFLFEYFSETQRNKGNFPGRFSGRQFSNSRSEMNVSTLELGDSALYLCASSQGQGEEKLFFGSGTQLSVL.